The next 8 T cell receptor beta chains were all read from a single sample in a study of beta chain features in type 1 diabetes. Expressed TCRB transcripts were sequenced after all isolated RNA was converted to cDNA. The repertoire was sequenced with immunoSEQ multiplex PCR; TCRdb's copy has only in-frame clones and lacks some. The sample lists 130,000 to 150,000 clones; about a tenth were seen once. Sample: central memory CD4+ T cells from blood. The receptors derive from a man aged 18-30 years in good health.

This clone occurred a few times. The CDR3 region is CASTPGTSGGATQYF. The CDR3 DNA reads TGTGCCAGCACCCCCGGGACTAGCGGGGGCGCTACGCAGTATTTT. The chain links TRBV7-2 to TRBJ2-3; 14 bases align to TRBD2. Per the germline V gene, CDR1 is SGHTA and CDR2 is FQGNSA. The CDR3 covers 15 residues. Trimming at V came to 7 bases and at J to 8 bases, leaving 8 bases not matched to a gene.

This clone came up many times. This rearrangement joins TRBV30 to TRBJ2-5, with TRBD2 matching over 10 bases. Germline V CDR1 and CDR2: GTSNPN, SVGIG (reference sequence). The CDR3 covers 14 residues. V dropped 2 bases and J dropped 3; count of bases not matched to a gene: 3. CDR3 in DNA: TGTGCCTGGAGTAGGCTAGCGGGAGAAGAGACCCAGTACTTC. Protein: CAWSRLAGEETQYF.

This clone occurred a few times. CDR3 region: CASSLGQLAKNIQYF. The CDR3 DNA reads as TGCGCCAGCAGCCTGGGACAGTTAGCCAAAAACATTCAGTACTTC. The chain has TRBV5-1 and TRBJ2-4, with 7 bases fitting TRBD1. Germline V gene sequence: CDR1 SGHRS, CDR2 YFSETQ. The CDR3 sequence is 15 residues long. Trimming cost V 4 bases and J 0 bases; bases outside gene matches: 4.

The chain links TRBV30 to TRBJ2-5; the match to TRBD2 covers 8 bases. The germline gives CDR1 GTSNPN, CDR2 SVGIG (reference sequence). V lost 3 bases, J lost 1 base, and 7 bases stayed unmatched. The CDR3 runs 15 residues. As DNA, the CDR3 is TGTGCCTGGAGCGGGTCGCGGGGGGCCCAAGAGACCCAGTACTTC. It specifies CAWSGSRGAQETQYF.

The table lists this clone with a few counts. V gene TRBV6-5 combines with J gene TRBJ1-2; D unclear. The CDR3 runs 13 residues. Deletions cut 9 bases from V and 4 bases from J, with 15 bases between. Germline values: CDR1 MNHEY, CDR2 SVGAGI. In DNA, the CDR3 is TGTGCCAGTTGGTCAGGAAAGACCTATGGCTACACCTTC. This gives the protein CASWSGKTYGYTF.

A few counts support this clone. The V call is TRBV4-3, the J call TRBJ2-1; 12 nucleotides match TRBD2. The germline V gene encodes CDR1 LGHNA and CDR2 YSLEER. The trim removed 1 base at V and 8 bases at J, leaving 9 bases unmatched. There are 17 residues in the CDR3. The CDR3 DNA reads TGCGCCAGCAGCCAAGTGGGCCGGACTAGCGGGGTCGATGAGCAGTTCTTC. This translates into CASSQVGRTSGVDEQFF.

The V and J genes are TRBV7-6 and TRBJ1-6; TRBD1 matches 7 bases. The V and J ends lost 4 bases and 4 bases, in that order; junction bases with no gene match: 4. Looked up from germline, CDR1 is SGHVS and CDR2 is FNYEAQ. The CDR3 extends over 15 amino acids. The CDR3 DNA is TGTGCCAGCAGCTCGGGGACAGAATATAATTCACCCCTCCACTTT. As protein: CASSSGTEYNSPLHF.

The table lists this clone with many counts. The V gene is TRBV29-1, the J gene TRBJ2-7; D perhaps matches TRBD1 (6 bases). Trimming cost V 4 bases and J 2 bases, with 12 bases left between them. CDR1 is SQVTM, CDR2 ANQGSEA, per germline. This CDR3 comprises 13 residues. Here the CDR3 reads CSVGTGNTYEQYF. In DNA, the CDR3 is TGCAGCGTTGGTACAGGGAATACCTACGAGCAGTACTTC.